This T cell receptor (beta chain) was sequenced during a study of T cell changes during pregnancy in multiple sclerosis. Libraries were prepared by immunoSEQ multiplex PCR; TCRdb keeps only in-frame clonotypes and omits some of them. Of about 59,000 clones listed, approximately 94% are singletons. The V and J ends lost 3 bases and 7 bases, in that order; junction bases with no gene match: 7. CDR3 length: 15 amino acids. From germline, CDR1 is SGHNT and CDR2 YYREEE (reference sequence). The sample was CD8+ T cells from peripheral blood mononuclear cells, taken after pregnancy. The rearrangement uses TRBV5-4 and TRBJ2-1; 10 nucleotides line up with TRBD1. The sequence came from a female donor with multiple sclerosis, enrolled in a pregnancy study. The CDR3 loop reads CASSWGTGEGNEQFF. The CDR3, as DNA: TGTGCCAGCAGCTGGGGGACAGGGGAGGGGAATGAGCAGTTCTTC. The full variable domain, completed using reference TRBV5-4 and TRBJ2-1, is ETGVTQSPTHLIKTRGQQVTLRCSSQSGHNTVSWYQQALGQGPQFIFQYYREEENGRGNFPPRFSGLQFPNYSSELNVNALELDDSALYLCASSWGTGEGNEQFFGPGTRLTVL.